The T cell receptor beta chain under discussion was sequenced for a study of blood T cell repertoires in COVID-19. Clones were sequenced by immunoSEQ multiplex PCR, and TCRdb holds only the in-frame ones, with some missing. Seen here are roughly 180,000 clones, approximately 89% observed once, and the top ten hold more than 3.5%. This CDR3 comprises 16 residues. The ends lost 2 bases at V and 1 base at J; junction bases unmatched: 4. CDR1 and CDR2 from the germline V gene are SGHTA and FQGNSA. Material for sequencing was peripheral blood. This clonotype was obtained from a woman in her 30s with acute or convalescent COVID-19. This chain joins TRBV7-2 and TRBJ2-3; 9 bases align to TRBD2. The CDR3 DNA reads as TGTGCCAGCAGCTTAAGGATAGCGGGAGGCACAGATACGCAGTATTTT. Encoded protein: CASSLRIAGGTDTQYF.